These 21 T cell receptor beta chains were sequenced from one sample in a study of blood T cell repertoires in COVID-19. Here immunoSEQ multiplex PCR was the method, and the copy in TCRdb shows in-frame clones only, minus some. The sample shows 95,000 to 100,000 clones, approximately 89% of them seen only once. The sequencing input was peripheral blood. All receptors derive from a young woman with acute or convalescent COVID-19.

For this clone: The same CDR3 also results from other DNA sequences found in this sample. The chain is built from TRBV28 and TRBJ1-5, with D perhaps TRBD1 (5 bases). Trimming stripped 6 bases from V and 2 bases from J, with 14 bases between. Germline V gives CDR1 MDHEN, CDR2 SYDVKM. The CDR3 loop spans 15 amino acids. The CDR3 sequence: CASSSRGDGNQPQHF. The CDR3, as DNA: TGTGCCAGCAGCTCAAGGGGTGACGGCAATCAGCCCCAGCATTTT.

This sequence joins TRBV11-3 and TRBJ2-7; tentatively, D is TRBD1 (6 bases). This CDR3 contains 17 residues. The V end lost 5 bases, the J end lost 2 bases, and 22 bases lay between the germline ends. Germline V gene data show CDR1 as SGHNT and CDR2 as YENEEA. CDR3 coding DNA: TGTGCCAGCAGCACATCCATGGGGGCCAAAGGGCCCTACGAGCAGTACTTC. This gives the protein CASSTSMGAKGPYEQYF.

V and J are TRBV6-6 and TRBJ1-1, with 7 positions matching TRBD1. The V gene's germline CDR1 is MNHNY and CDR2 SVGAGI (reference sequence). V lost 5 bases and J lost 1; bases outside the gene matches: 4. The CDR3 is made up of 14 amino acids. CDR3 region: CASSPTGRNTEAFF. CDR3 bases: TGTGCCAGCAGTCCGACAGGGAGGAACACTGAAGCTTTCTTT.

The chain's CDR3 is CASRWTGELFF. DNA of the CDR3: TGTGCCAGTCGGTGGACCGGGGAGCTGTTTTTT. The J gene is TRBJ2-2, the V gene TRBV11-3, with no clear D. Between the trimmed V and J ends, which lost 9 bases and 5 bases, there was a span of 7 bases. Germline CDR1 SGHNT, CDR2 YENEEA. The CDR3 loop spans 11 amino acids.

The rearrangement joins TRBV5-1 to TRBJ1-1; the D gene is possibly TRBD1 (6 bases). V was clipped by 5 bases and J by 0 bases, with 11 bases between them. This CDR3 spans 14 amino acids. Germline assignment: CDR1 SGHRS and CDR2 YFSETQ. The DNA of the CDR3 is TGCGCCAGCAGTAAAGGGGACATGAACACTGAAGCTTTCTTT. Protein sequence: CASSKGDMNTEAFF.

CDR3 protein: CASSLYRIYGYTF. CDR3 bases: TGTGCCAGCAGTTTATACAGGATCTATGGCTACACCTTC. The chain combines TRBV28 with TRBJ1-2; a weak D match, TRBD1 (5 bases). The CDR3 totals 13 residues. V lost 1 base to trimming and J lost 4 bases, with 7 bases between them. Per germline, CDR1 MDHEN and CDR2 SYDVKM.

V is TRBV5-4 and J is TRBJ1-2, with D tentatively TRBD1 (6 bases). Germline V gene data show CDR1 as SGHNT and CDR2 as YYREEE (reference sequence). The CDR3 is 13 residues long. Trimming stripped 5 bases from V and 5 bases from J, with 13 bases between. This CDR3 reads CASSKPGVYGYTF. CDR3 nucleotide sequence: TGTGCCAGCAGTAAGCCAGGGGTTTATGGCTACACCTTC.

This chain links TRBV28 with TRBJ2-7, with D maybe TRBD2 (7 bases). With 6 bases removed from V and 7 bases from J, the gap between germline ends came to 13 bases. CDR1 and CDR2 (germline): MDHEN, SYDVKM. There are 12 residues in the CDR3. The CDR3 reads CASRRGGFEQYF. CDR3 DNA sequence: TGTGCCAGCAGGAGGGGGGGGTTTGAGCAGTACTTC.

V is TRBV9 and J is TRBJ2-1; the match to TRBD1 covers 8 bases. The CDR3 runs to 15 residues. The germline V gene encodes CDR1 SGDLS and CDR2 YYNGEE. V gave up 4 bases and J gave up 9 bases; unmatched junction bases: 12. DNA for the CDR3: TGTGCCAGCAGCCCTTCGACAGGGACAGGCAGTGAGCAGTTCTTC. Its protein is CASSPSTGTGSEQFF.

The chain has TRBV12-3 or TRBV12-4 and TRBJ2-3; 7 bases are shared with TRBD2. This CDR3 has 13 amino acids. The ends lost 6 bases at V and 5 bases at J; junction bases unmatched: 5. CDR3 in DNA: TGTGCCAGCAGCCTAGGGAGGGAAGATACGCAGTATTTT. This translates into CASSLGREDTQYF.

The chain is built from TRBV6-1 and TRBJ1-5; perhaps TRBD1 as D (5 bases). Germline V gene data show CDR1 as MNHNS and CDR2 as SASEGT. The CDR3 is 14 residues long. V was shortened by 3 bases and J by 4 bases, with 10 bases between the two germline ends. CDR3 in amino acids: CASSDNTGNQPQHF. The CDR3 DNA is TGTGCCAGCAGTGACAACACAGGAAATCAGCCCCAGCATTTT.

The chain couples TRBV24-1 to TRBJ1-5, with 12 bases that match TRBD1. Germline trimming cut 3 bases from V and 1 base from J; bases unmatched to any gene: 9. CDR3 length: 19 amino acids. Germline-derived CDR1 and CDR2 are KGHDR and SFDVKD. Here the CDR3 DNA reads TGTGCCACCAGTGATCTCCGGGACAGGGGGCGGGGGAGCAATCAGCCCCAGCATTTT. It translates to CATSDLRDRGRGSNQPQHF.

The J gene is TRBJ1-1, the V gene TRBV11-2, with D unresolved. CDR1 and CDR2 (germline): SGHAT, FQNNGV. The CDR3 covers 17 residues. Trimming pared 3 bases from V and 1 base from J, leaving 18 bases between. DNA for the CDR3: TGTGCCAGCAGCTTTGACACCCCTTTGCCCCGGAACACTGAAGCTTTCTTT. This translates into CASSFDTPLPRNTEAFF.

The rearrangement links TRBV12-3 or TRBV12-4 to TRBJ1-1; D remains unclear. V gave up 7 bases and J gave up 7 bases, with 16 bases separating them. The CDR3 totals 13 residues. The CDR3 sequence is CASISFLRGEAFF. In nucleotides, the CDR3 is TGTGCCAGCATTTCCTTCCTCCGGGGTGAAGCTTTCTTT.

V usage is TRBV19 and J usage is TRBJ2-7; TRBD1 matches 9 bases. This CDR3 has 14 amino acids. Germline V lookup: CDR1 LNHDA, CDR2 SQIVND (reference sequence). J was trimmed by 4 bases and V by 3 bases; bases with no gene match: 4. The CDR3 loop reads CASSMGTGIYEQYF. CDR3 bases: TGTGCCAGTAGTATGGGGACAGGGATTTACGAGCAGTACTTC.

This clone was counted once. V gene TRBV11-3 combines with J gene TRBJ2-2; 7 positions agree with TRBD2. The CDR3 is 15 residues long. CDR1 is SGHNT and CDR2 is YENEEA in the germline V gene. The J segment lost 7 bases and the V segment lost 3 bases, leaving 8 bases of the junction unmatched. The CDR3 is CASSFPAGSDGELFF. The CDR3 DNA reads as TGTGCCAGCAGCTTTCCAGCGGGGTCTGACGGGGAGCTGTTTTTT.

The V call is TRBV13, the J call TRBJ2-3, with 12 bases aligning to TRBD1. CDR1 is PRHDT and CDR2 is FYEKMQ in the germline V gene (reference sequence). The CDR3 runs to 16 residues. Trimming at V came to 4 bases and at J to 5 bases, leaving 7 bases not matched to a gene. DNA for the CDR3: TGTGCCAGCAGCTCCCCCGGGACAGGGGGCAAAGATACGCAGTATTTT. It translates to CASSSPGTGGKDTQYF.

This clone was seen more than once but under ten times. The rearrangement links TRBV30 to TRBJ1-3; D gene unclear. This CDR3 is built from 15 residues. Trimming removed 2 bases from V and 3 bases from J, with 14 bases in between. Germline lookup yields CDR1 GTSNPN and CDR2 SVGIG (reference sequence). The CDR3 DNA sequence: TGTGCCTGGAGTCTGAGAAGTAGATTTGGAAACACCATATATTTT. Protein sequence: CAWSLRSRFGNTIYF.

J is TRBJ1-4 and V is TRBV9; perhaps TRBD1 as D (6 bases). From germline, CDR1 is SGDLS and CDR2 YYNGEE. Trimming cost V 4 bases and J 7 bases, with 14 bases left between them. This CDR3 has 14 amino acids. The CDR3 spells CASSRGGDIEKLFF. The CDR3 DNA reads TGTGCCAGCAGCAGAGGGGGGGATATTGAAAAACTGTTTTTT.

CDR3 sequence: CASSLGWGQWQPQHF. CDR3 sequence (DNA): TGTGCCAGCAGCTTGGGATGGGGGCAATGGCAGCCCCAGCATTTT. The rearrangement uses TRBV7-8 and TRBJ1-5; possibly TRBD1 for D (6 bases). V lost 3 bases to trimming and J lost 7 bases, with 16 bases between them. The CDR3 spans 15 residues. Germline-derived CDR1 and CDR2 are SGHVS and FQNEAQ.

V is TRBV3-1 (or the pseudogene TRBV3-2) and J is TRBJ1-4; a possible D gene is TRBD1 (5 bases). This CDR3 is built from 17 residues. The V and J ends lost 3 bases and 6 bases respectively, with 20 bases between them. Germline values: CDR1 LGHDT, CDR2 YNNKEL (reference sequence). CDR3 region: CASSHQARAYSDEKLFF. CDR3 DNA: TGTGCCAGCAGCCATCAGGCCAGGGCGTACTCGGATGAAAAACTGTTTTTT.